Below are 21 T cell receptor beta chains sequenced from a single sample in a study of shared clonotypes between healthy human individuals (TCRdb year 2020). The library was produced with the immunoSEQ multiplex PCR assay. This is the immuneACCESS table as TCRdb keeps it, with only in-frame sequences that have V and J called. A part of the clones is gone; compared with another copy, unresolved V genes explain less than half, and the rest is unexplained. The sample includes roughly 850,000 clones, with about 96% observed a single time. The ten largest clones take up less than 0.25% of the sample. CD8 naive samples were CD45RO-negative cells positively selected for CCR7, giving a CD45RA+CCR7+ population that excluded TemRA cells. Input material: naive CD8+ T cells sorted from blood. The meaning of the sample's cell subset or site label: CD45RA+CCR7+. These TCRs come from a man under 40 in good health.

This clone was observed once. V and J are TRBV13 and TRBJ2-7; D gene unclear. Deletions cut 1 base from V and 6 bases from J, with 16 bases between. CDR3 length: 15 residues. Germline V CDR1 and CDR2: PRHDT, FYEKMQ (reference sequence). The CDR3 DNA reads TGTGCCAGCAGCTTAGTCGCGGTTAACAGTGGCGAGCAGTACTTC. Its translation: CASSLVAVNSGEQYF.

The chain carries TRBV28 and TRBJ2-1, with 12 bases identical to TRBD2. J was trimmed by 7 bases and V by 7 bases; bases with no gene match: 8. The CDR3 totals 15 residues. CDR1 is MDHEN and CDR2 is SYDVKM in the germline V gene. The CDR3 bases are TGTGCCAGCACGGCGGGACTAGCGGGTTTGAATGAGCAGTTCTTC. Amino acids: CASTAGLAGLNEQFF.

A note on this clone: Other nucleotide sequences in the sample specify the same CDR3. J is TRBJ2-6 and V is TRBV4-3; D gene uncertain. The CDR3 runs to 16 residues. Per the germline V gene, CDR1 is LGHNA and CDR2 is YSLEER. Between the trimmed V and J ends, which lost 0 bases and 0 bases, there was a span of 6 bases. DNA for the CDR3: TGCGCCAGCAGCCAAGACAGGACCTCTGGGGCCAACGTCCTGACTTTC. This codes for CASSQDRTSGANVLTF.

The CDR3 DNA sequence: TGTGCCAGCAGTTCACTAGCGGAGGACAATGAGCAGTTCTTC. It is translated as CASSSLAEDNEQFF. V and J are TRBV27 and TRBJ2-1, with 8 positions matching TRBD2. The V gene end was trimmed by 4 bases and the J gene end by 5 bases; junction bases not matched to a gene: 4. Germline V CDR1 and CDR2: MNHEY, SMNVEV (reference sequence). The CDR3 runs 14 residues.

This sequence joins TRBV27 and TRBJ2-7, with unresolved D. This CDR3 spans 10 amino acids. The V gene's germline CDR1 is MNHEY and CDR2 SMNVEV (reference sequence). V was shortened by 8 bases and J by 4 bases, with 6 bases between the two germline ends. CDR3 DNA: TGTGCCAGCGGCCAGTACGAGCAGTACTTC. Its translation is CASGQYEQYF.

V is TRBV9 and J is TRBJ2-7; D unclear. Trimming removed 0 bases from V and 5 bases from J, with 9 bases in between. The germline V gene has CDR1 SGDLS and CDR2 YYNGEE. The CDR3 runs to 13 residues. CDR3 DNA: TGTGCCAGCAGCGTAGATTCATATAACGAGCAGTACTTC. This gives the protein CASSVDSYNEQYF.

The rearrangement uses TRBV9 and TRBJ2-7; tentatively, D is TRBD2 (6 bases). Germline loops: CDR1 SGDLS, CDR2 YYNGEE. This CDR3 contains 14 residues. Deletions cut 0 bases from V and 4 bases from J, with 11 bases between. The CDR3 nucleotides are TGTGCCAGCAGCGTAGGGGGGGACGTATACGAGCAGTACTTC. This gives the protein CASSVGGDVYEQYF.

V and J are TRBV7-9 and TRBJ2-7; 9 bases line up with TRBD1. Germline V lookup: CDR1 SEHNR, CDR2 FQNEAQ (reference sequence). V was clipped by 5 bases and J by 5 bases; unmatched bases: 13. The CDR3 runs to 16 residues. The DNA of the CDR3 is TGTGCCAGCAGCGTACCACGGGACAGGGAGGGCAACGAGCAGTACTTC. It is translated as CASSVPRDREGNEQYF.

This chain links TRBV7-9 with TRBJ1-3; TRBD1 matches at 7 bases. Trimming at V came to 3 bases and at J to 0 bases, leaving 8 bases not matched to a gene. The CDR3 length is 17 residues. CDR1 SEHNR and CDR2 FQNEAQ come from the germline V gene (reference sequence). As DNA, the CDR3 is TGTGCCAGCAGCTTCGGTGACAGGGAAACCTCTGGAAACACCATATATTTT. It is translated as CASSFGDRETSGNTIYF.

CDR3 in amino acids: CASTEEFNYEQYF. The CDR3 nucleotides read TGTGCTTCGACCGAGGAGTTTAACTACGAGCAGTACTTC. V usage is TRBV6-1 and J usage is TRBJ2-7; D is uncertain. CDR1 MNHNS and CDR2 SASEGT come from the germline V gene. The CDR3 loop spans 13 amino acids.

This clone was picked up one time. The CDR3 protein is CAWTSTGGTEPYEQYF. Here the CDR3 DNA reads TGTGCCTGGACCTCGACAGGGGGAACCGAGCCCTACGAGCAGTACTTC. This sequence joins TRBV30 and TRBJ2-7; 9 bases fit TRBD1. V lost 4 bases to trimming and J lost 2 bases; unmatched junction nucleotides: 12. Germline V gives CDR1 GTSNPN, CDR2 SVGIG (reference sequence). The CDR3 length is 16 residues.

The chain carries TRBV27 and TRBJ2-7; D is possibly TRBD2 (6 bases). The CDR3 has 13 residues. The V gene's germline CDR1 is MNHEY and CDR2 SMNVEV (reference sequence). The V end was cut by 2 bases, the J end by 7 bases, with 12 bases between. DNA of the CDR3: TGTGCCAGCAGTTTACATAAGGGGAGGGAGCAGTACTTC. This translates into CASSLHKGREQYF.

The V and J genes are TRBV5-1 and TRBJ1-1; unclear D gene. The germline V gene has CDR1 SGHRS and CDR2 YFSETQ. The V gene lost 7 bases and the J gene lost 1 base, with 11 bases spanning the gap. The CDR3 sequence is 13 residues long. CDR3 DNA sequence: TGCGCCAGCCGTCCATCAGGGAACACTGAAGCTTTCTTT. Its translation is CASRPSGNTEAFF.

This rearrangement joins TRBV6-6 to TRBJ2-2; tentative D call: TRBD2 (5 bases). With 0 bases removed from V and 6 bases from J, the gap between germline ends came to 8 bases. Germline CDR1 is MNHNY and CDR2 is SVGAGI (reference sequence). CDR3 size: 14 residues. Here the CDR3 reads CASSYSREAGELFF. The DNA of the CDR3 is TGTGCCAGCAGTTACTCGAGGGAAGCCGGGGAGCTGTTTTTT.

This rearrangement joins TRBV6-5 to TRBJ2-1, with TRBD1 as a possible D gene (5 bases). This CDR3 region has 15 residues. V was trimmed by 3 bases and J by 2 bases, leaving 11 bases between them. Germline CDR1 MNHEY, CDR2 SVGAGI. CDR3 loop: CASSYRLGAYNEQFF. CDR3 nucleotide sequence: TGTGCCAGCAGTTATCGCCTAGGGGCCTACAATGAGCAGTTCTTC.

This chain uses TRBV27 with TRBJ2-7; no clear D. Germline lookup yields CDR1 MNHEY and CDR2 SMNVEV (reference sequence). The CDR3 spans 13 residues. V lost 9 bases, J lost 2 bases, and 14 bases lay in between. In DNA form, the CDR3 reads TGTGCCAGTTCTAAGACATATACCTACGAGCAGTACTTC. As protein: CASSKTYTYEQYF.

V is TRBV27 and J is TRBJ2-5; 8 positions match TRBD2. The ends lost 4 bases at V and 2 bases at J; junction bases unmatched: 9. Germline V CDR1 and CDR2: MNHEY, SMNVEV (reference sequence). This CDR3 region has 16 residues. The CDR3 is CASSSHARGVQETQYF. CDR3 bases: TGTGCCAGCAGTTCCCACGCGCGGGGGGTTCAAGAGACCCAGTACTTC.

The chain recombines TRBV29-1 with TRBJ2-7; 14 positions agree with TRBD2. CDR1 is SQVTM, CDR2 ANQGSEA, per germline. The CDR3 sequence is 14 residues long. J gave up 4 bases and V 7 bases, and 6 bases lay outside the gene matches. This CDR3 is CSAGRLAGGYEQYF. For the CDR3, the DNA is TGCAGCGCCGGAAGACTAGCGGGAGGGTACGAGCAGTACTTC.

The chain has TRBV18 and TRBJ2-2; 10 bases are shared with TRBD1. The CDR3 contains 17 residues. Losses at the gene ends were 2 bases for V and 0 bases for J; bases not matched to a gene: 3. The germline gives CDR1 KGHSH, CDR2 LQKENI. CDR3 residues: CASSPRTGGSNTGELFF. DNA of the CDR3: TGTGCCAGCTCACCAAGGACAGGGGGTTCGAACACCGGGGAGCTGTTTTTT.

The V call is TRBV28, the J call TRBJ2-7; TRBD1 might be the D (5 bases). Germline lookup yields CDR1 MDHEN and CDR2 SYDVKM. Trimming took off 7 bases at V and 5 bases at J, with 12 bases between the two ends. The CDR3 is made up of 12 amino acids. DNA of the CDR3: TGTGCCAGCATGGCCAGGGTCGACGAGCAGTACTTC. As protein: CASMARVDEQYF.

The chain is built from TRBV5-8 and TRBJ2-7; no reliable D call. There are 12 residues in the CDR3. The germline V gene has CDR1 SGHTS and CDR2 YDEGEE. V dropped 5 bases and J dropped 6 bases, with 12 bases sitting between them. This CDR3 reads CASSQPSSEQYF. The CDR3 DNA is TGTGCCAGCAGTCAACCATCGTCCGAGCAGTACTTC.